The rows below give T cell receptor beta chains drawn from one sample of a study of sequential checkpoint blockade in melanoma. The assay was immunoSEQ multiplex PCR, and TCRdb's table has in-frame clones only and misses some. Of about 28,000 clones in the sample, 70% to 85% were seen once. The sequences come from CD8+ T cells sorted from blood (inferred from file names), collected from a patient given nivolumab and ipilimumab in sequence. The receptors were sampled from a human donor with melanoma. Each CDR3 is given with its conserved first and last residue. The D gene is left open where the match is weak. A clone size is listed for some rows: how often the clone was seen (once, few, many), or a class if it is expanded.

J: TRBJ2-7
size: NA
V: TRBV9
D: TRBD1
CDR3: CASSVGGTGTYEQYF
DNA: TGTGCCAGCAGCGTAGGCGGGACAGGTACCTACGAGCAGTACTTC

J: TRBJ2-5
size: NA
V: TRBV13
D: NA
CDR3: CASSRADRYQETQYF
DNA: TGTGCCAGCAGCCGAGCAGACAGGTACCAAGAGACCCAGTACTTC

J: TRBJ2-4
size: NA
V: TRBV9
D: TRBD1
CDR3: CASSGDRATGGAKNIQYF
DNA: TGTGCCAGCAGCGGCGACAGGGCCACCGGCGGGGCCAAAAACATTCAGTACTTC

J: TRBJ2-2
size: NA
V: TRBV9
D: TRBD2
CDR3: CASSVAAGGTVGELFF
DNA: TGTGCCAGCAGCGTAGCTGCGGGGGGAACGGTCGGGGAGCTGTTTTTT

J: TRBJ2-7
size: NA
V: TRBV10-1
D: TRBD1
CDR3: CASSRDRAWYEQYF
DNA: TGCGCCAGCAGTCGGGACAGAGCCTGGTACGAGCAGTACTTC

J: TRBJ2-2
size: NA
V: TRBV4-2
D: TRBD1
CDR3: CASSQNRGETGELFF
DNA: TGTGCCAGCAGCCAAAACAGGGGTGAGACCGGGGAGCTGTTTTTT

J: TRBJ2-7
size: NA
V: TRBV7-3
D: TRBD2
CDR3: CASSPFGGGTYEQYF
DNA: TGTGCCAGCAGCCCCTTTGGGGGGGGAACCTACGAGCAGTACTTC

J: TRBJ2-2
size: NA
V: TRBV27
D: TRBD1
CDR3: CASSGTGYTGELFF
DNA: TGTGCCAGCAGTGGGACAGGGTACACCGGGGAGCTGTTTTTT

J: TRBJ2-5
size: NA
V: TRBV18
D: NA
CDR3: CATEETQYF
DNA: TGTGCCACAGAAGAGACCCAGTACTTC

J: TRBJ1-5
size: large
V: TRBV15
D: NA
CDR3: CATATAQGPQPQHF
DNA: TGTGCCACCGCAACGGCTCAGGGGCCTCAGCCCCAGCATTTT

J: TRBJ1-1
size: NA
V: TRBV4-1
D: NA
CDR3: CASSGNQGNTEAFF
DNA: TGCGCCAGCAGCGGAAACCAGGGGAACACTGAAGCTTTCTTT

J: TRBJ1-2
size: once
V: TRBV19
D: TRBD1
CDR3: CASSIGTGAGRTF
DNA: TGTGCCAGTAGTATAGGCACAGGGGCCGGACGTACCTTC

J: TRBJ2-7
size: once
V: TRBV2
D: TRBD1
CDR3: CASGLGTVNYEQYF
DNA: TGTGCCAGCGGGCTGGGGACAGTAAACTACGAGCAGTACTTC

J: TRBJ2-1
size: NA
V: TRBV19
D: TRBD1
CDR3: CASRQGNNNEQFF
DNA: TGTGCCAGTAGACAGGGGAATAATAATGAGCAGTTCTTC

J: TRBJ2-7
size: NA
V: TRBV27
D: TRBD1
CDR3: CASSFGQGYEQYF
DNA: TGTGCCAGCAGTTTCGGACAGGGCTACGAGCAGTACTTC

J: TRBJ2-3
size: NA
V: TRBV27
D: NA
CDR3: CASSPVSTDTQYF
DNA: TGTGCCAGCAGTCCAGTTAGCACAGATACGCAGTATTTT

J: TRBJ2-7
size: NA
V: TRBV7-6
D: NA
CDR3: CASSLKEASYEQYF
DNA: TGTGCCAGCAGCTTAAAGGAGGCATCCTACGAGCAGTACTTC

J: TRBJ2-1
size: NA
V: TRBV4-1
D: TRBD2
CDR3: CASSSSGGTREQFF
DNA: TGCGCCAGCAGCTCCAGCGGGGGGACTCGGGAGCAGTTCTTC

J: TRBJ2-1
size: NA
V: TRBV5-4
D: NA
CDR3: CASRPDGADYYNEQFF
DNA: TGTGCCAGCAGACCGGACGGGGCGGACTACTACAATGAGCAGTTCTTC

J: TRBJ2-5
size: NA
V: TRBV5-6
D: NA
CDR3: CASSFLEETQYF
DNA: TGTGCCAGCAGCTTCTTGGAGGAGACCCAGTACTTC

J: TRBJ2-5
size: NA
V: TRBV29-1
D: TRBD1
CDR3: CSVLPGQGGETQYF
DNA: TGCAGCGTGCTTCCGGGACAGGGAGGAGAGACCCAGTACTTC

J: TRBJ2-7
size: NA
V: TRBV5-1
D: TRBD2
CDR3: CASSPVERGTSGAYF
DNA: TGCGCCAGCAGCCCCGTCGAACGTGGGACTAGCGGGGCTTACTTC

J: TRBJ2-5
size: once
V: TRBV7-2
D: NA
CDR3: CASSPGLEETQYF
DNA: TGTGCCAGCAGCCCCGGACTCGAAGAGACCCAGTACTTC

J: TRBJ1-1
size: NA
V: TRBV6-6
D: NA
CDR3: CASSPNQGMNTEAFF
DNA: TGTGCCAGCAGTCCAAACCAGGGCATGAACACTGAAGCTTTCTTT

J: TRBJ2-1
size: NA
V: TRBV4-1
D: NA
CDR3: CASSQEEHNEQFF
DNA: TGCGCCAGCAGCCAAGAGGAGCACAATGAGCAGTTCTTC

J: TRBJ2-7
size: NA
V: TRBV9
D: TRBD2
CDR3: CASSPGTTLTEQYF
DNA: TGTGCCAGCAGCCCCGGGACTACCCTTACAGAGCAGTACTTC

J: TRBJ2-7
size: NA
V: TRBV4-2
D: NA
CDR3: CASSQDPSGGGLYEQYF
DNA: TGTGCCAGCAGCCAAGACCCAAGCGGCGGGGGCCTCTACGAGCAGTACTTC

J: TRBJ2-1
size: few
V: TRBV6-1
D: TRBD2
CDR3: CASSPSVGGNEQFF
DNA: TGTGCCAGCAGTCCTAGTGTGGGGGGGAATGAGCAGTTCTTC

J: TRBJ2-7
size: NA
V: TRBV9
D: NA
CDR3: CASSVEASSGTYEQYF
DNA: TGTGCCAGCAGCGTAGAGGCATCCTCCGGGACCTACGAGCAGTACTTC

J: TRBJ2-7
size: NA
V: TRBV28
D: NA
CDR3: CASSFPSSYEQYF
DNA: TGTGCCAGCAGTTTCCCGAGCTCCTACGAGCAGTACTTC

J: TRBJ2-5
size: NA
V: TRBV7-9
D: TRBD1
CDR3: CASSSGQGAGETQYF
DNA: TGTGCCAGCAGCTCGGGACAGGGGGCTGGGGAGACCCAGTACTTC

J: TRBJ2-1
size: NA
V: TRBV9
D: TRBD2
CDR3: CASSVGRRGAYNEQFF
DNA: TGTGCCAGCAGCGTAGGTCGGCGGGGGGCCTACAATGAGCAGTTCTTC

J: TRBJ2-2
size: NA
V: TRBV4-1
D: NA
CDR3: CASPPEVDSGELFF
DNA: TGCGCCAGCCCCCCGGAGGTCGATAGCGGGGAGCTGTTTTTT

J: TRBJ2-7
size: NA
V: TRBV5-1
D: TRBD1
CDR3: CASSLSGQAPREQYF
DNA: TGCGCCAGCAGCCTGTCGGGACAGGCCCCGCGGGAGCAGTACTTC

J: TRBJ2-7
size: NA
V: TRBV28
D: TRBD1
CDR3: CASSRGQGSGAYEQYF
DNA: TGTGCCAGCAGTCGGGGACAGGGTTCGGGTGCCTACGAGCAGTACTTC

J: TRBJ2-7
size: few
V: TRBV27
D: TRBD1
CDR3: CASSLLGQGDEQYF
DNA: TGTGCCAGCAGTTTACTCGGACAGGGCGACGAGCAGTACTTC

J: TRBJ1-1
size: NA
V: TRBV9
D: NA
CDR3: CASSAPPGDTEAFF
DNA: TGTGCCAGCAGCGCCCCACCCGGTGACACTGAAGCTTTCTTT